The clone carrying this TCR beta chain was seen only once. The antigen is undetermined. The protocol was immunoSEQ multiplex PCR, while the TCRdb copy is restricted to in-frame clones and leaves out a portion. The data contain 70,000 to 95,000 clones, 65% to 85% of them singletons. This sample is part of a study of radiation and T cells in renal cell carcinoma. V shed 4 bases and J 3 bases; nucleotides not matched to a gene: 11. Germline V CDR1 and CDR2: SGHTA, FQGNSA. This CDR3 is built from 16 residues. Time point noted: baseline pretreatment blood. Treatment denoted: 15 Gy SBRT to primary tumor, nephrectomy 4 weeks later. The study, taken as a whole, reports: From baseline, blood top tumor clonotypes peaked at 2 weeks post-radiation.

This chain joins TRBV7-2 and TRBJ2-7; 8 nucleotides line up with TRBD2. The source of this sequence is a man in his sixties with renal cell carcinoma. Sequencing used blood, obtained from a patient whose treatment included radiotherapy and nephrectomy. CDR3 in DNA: TGTGCCAGCAGCTCTAGGAGTTTGGGACTAGTCTACGAGCAGTACTTC. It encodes CASSSRSLGLVYEQYF.